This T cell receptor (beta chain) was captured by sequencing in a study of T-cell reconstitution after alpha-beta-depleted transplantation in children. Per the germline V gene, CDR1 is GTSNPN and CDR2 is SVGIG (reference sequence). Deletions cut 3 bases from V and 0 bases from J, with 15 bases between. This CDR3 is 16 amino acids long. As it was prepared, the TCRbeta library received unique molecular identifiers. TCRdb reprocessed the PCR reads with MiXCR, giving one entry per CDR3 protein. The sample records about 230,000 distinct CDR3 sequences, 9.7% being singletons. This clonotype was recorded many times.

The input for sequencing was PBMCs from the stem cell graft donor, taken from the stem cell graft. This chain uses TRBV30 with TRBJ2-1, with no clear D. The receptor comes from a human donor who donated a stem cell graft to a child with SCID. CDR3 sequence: CAWSPLTTSSYNEQFF. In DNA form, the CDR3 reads TGTGCCTGGAGCCCCCTCACTACGAGCTCCTACAATGAGCAGTTCTTC.